These T cell receptor beta chains were read from a single sample in a study of regulatory T cells in long-lasting Graves disease. TCRdb ran MiXCR on the multiplex PCR reads and lists one entry per CDR3 protein. The sample has 350,000 to 500,000 distinct CDR3 sequences, over 20% seen once; the top ten hold roughly 13%. Here the sequenced sample was peripheral blood mononuclear cells (PBMCs), taken when the disease was refractory, from a patient treated with antithyroid drugs. These receptors came from a female donor with Graves disease. CDR3s leave out the opening cysteine and the closing phenylalanine or tryptophan. Not every row has a clone size; where given, it reads once, few, many or a size class.

>13|many|TRBV28
ASSSTGIVNQPQH
>14|NA|TRBV24-1
ATSDLPRGPDGTQY
>14|many|TRBV12-3/TRBV12-4
ASSLAPGQGNEKLF
>10|many|TRBV28
ASSLGTSEQY
>12|many|TRBV28
ASSLSETNYGYT
>13|NA|TRBV9
ASSAGLAGDGEQY
>11|many|TRBV12-3/TRBV12-4
ASSFTGGGGYT
>14|NA|TRBV5-1
ASSLRGADGTGELF
>14|NA|TRBV27
ASSFRTSGGTGELF
>14|many|TRBV5-1
ASSSAQQVVGTEAF
>12|many|TRBV6-1
ASKGTSPSYEQY
>13|many|TRBV20-1
SARNPGGTNEKLF
>15|NA|TRBV7-9
ASSLWPAGGLYNEQF
>13|NA|TRBV6-2/TRBV6-3
ASSGTGTRSQGPF
>12|once|TRBV20-1
SARASGGNNEQY
>12|many|TRBV14
ASSQEQGAYGYT
>14|many|TRBV12-3/TRBV12-4
ASSPRTGLYSYEQY
>9|many|TRBV12-3/TRBV12-4
ASKSKNIQY
>16|many|TRBV15
ATSRIVVWALNTGELF
>11|many|TRBV12-3/TRBV12-4
ASSSSQQETQY
>11|many|TRBV2
ASRGQSNYGYT
>15|many|TRBV11-2
ASSPRLRPSVNTEAF
>12|many|TRBV3-1
ASHTGERGETQY
>12|many|TRBV28
ASDSDRKAVKLF
>12|few|TRBV2
ASPTDSGAREQF
>10|few|TRBV2
ATNGDLGEQY